This TCR beta chain was identified during a study of B cell selection in AIRE deficiency. Study processing details: About 1x10^5 patient and some 1.4x10^5 healthy donor in-frame TCRbeta sequences came from conventional T cells. Assay: immunoSEQ multiplex PCR; the TCRdb copy retains only in-frame clones and omits some. That table gives V, J and clone size, and the DNA gave D and trimming. Of some 24,000 clones listed, about 95% are singletons. Sorting defined conventional CD4 T cells as CD4+CD127+. The germline CDR1 and CDR2 sequences are SNHLY and FYNNEI. Trimming shortened V by 6 bases and J by 4 bases, and 16 bases separated the two germline ends. The CDR3 is 14 amino acids.

This clonotype was sampled from a human donor in good health. The specimen was CD4+CD127+ conventional T cells sorted from PBMCs. The chain links TRBV2 to TRBJ2-7; perhaps TRBD2 as D (6 bases). This CDR3 is CASRAEGSRYEQYF. DNA for the CDR3: TGTGCCAGCAGGGCGGAGGGGTCAAGATACGAGCAGTACTTC.